A selection of T cell receptor beta chains follows, all from one sample in a study of T-cell memory formation after mild COVID-19. TCRdb re-analysed the 5' RACE reads in MiXCR, keeping a single row per CDR3 protein. The sample gives about 120,000 distinct CDR3 sequences, 15% to 20% of which show up once; 11% to 15% is in the top ten. Sequencing input: PBMCs or a T cell subset sorted from them (not recorded which). Source of these receptors: an adult woman who had mild COVID-19 (a few samples of this study predate the infection). Cell type and time point are not known. Both conserved end residues are trimmed from each CDR3.

j_call v_call cdr3_aa
TRBJ2-7 TRBV10-3 AISFPGAAYEQY
TRBJ1-1 TRBV27 ASRWAGAHTEAF
TRBJ1-2 TRBV27 ASSLNSPGNYGYT
TRBJ1-1 TRBV9 ASSGGSDTEAF
TRBJ2-4 TRBV3-1 ASSPKGLGGNIQY
TRBJ2-5 TRBV18 ASSPSEETQY
TRBJ2-1 TRBV4-2 ASSQDQAARRLVNNEQF
TRBJ2-3 TRBV12-3/TRBV12-4 ASSLSRVDTQY
TRBJ2-7 TRBV19 ASSPRTSGRPYEQY
TRBJ2-7 TRBV6-2/TRBV6-3 ASSLTGGPYEQY
TRBJ2-7 TRBV29-1 SVVLFGQGHPYEQY